These 10 T cell receptor beta chains were sequenced from one sample in a study of blood T cell repertoires in COVID-19 (dated by TCRdb to 2019 to 2021). Library construction relied on the immunoSEQ multiplex PCR assay. The clones in this table, taken by TCRdb from immuneACCESS, are in-frame only. Not every clone is retained; where verified, under half of the shortfall comes from an unresolved V gene, and the cause of the rest is unknown. A total of 200,000 or so clones appear in this sample, under 85% of them only once. The top ten clones comprise approximately 15% of the sample. Sequenced sample: peripheral blood. These receptors were collected from a man aged 55 to 70 with active or convalescent COVID-19.

V usage is TRBV21-1 and J usage is TRBJ2-3; the table's D call TRBD2 went unverified against the DNA. TRBV21-1 is an annotated pseudogene. The CDR3 spans 17 residues. The CDR3 nucleotides read TGTGCCAGCAGCAATCGACTAGCGGGAGGGCCCTCGGATACGCAGTATTTT. Translated, it gives CASSNRLAGGPSDTQYF.

This chain links TRBV28 with TRBJ2-5; 12 nucleotides line up with TRBD1. The J segment lost 5 bases and the V segment lost 4 bases, leaving 20 bases of the junction unmatched. The CDR3 has 20 residues. Germline CDR1 reads MDHEN; CDR2 reads SYDVKM. In DNA, the CDR3 is TGTGCCAGCAGTTCTTACTGGGCGGATGGGGACAGGGGGCGCGAGGAGACCCAGTACTTC. This translates into CASSSYWADGDRGREETQYF. Drawing the rest from reference TRBV28 and TRBJ2-5, the complete variable domain is DVKVTQSSRYLVKRTGEKVFLECVQDMDHENMFWYRQDPGLGLRLIYFSYDVKMKEKGDIPEGYSVSREKKERFSLILESASTNQTSMYLCASSSYWADGDRGREETQYFGPGTRLLVL.

The V gene is TRBV5-1, the J gene TRBJ2-1; TRBD2 agrees at 9 bases. In germline, CDR1 is SGHRS, CDR2 YFSETQ. CDR3 size: 15 residues. V shed 7 bases and J 8 bases; nucleotides not matched to a gene: 13. The CDR3 DNA reads TGCGCCAGCTCCTACGCGGGAGGGTTCACCGATGAGCAGTTCTTC. Encoded protein: CASSYAGGFTDEQFF.

The CDR3 region is CASSRDRGYTEAFF. The CDR3 DNA follows: TGTGCCAGTAGTCGGGACAGGGGGTATACTGAAGCTTTCTTT. The V call is TRBV19, the J call TRBJ1-1, with TRBD1 identical over 11 bases. V lost 5 bases and J lost 5; bases outside the gene matches: 4. Germline V gene sequence: CDR1 LNHDA, CDR2 SQIVND (reference sequence). The CDR3 sequence is 14 residues long. Using reference TRBV19 and TRBJ1-1 for the parts outside the CDR3, the full variable domain is DGGITQSPKYLFRKEGQNVTLSCEQNLNHDAMYWYRQDPGQGLRLIYYSQIVNDFQKGDIAEGYSVSREKKESFPLTVTSAQKNPTAFYLCASSRDRGYTEAFFGQGTRLTVV.

The chain has TRBV7-3 and TRBJ2-1; 9 bases line up with TRBD2. Germline assignment: CDR1 SGHTA and CDR2 FQGTGA. This CDR3 has 15 amino acids. The J segment lost 4 bases and the V segment lost 5 bases, leaving 6 bases of the junction unmatched. The CDR3, as DNA: TGTGCCAGCAGCATCCTAGCGGGACATTACAATGAGCAGTTCTTC. Protein sequence: CASSILAGHYNEQFF.

This rearrangement joins TRBV29-1 to TRBJ2-7; D might be TRBD1 (6 bases). There are 14 residues in the CDR3. Germline V gene lookup returns CDR1 SQVTM and CDR2 ANQGSEA. V lost 6 bases and J 0 bases, leaving 15 bases between the germline ends. Here the CDR3 reads CSVNRDTSSYEQYF. CDR3 DNA: TGCAGCGTGAACCGGGACACAAGCTCCTACGAGCAGTACTTC.

The V call is TRBV6-2 or TRBV6-3, the J call TRBJ1-5; D not certain. The CDR3 is made up of 12 amino acids. V gave up 5 bases and J gave up 7 bases, with 9 bases separating them. Germline V CDR1 and CDR2: MNHEY, SVGEGT. The CDR3 sequence is CASSAPRQPQHF. The DNA of the CDR3 is TGTGCCAGCAGTGCCCCCAGGCAGCCCCAGCATTTT.

This clone is termed medium-sized. This chain's CDR3 is CASSPGLNNEKLFF. The DNA of the CDR3 is TGCGCCAGCAGCCCAGGACTGAATAATGAAAAACTGTTTTTT. V usage is TRBV5-1 and J usage is TRBJ1-4; D is unclear. The germline V and J ends were trimmed by 4 bases and 4 bases, with 11 bases remaining between them. The CDR3 sequence is 14 residues long. Germline values: CDR1 SGHRS, CDR2 YFSETQ. The complete variable domain, with remaining parts taken from reference TRBV5-1 and TRBJ1-4, reads KAGVTQTPRYLIKTRGQQVTLSCSPISGHRSVSWYQQTPGQGLQFLFEYFSETQRNKGNFPGRFSGRQFSNSRSEMNVSTLELGDSALYLCASSPGLNNEKLFFGSGTQLSVL.

This rearrangement joins TRBV12-5 to TRBJ2-3, with 9 bases fitting TRBD2. From germline, CDR1 is LGHNT and CDR2 FRNRAP. The CDR3 is made up of 14 amino acids. V gave up 4 bases and J gave up 4 bases; unmatched junction bases: 3. CDR3 nucleotides: TGTGCTAGTGGTTCGCGGGAGGGCCCAGATACGCAGTATTTT. Amino acid sequence: CASGSREGPDTQYF.

This clone was counted a few times. The chain employs TRBV7-9 and TRBJ2-7, with a tentative D call TRBD1 (6 bases). Germline V gene data show CDR1 as SEHNR and CDR2 as FQNEAQ (reference sequence). The CDR3 covers 14 residues. V dropped 5 bases and J dropped 3 bases, with 14 bases sitting between them. CDR3 in DNA: TGTGCCAGCAGCCAGACGACAGGAGTCTACGAGCAGTACTTC. Protein: CASSQTTGVYEQYF.